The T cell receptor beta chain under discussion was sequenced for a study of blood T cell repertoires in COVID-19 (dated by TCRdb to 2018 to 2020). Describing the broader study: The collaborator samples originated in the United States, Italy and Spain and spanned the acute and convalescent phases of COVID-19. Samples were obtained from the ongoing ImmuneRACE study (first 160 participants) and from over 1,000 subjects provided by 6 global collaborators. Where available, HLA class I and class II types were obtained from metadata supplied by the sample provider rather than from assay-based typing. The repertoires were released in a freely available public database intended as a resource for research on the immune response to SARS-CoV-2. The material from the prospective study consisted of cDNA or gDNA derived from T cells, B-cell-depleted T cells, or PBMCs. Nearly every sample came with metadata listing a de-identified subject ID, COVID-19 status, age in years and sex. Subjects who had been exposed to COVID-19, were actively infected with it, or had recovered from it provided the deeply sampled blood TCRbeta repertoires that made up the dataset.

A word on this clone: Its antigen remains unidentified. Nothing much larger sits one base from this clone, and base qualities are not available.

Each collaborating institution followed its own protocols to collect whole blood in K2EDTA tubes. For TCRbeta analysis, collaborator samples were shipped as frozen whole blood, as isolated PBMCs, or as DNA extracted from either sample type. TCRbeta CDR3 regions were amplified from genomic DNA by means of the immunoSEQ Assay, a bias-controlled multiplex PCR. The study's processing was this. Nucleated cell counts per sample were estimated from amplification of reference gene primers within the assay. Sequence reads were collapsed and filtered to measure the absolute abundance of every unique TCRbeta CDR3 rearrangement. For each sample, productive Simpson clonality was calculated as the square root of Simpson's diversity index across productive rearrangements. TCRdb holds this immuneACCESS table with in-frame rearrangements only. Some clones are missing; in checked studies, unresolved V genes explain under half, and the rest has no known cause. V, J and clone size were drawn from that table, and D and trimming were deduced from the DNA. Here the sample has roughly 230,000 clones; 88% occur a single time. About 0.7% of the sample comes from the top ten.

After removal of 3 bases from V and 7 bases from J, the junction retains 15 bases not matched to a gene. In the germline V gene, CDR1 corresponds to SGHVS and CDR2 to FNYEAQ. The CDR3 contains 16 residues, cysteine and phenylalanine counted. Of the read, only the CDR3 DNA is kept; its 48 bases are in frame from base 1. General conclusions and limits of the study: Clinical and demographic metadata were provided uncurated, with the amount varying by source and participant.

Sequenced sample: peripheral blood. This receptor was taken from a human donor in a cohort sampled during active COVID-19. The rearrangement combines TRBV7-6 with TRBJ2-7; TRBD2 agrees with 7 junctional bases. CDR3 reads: CASSLGRGLGSREQYF. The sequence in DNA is TGTGCCAGCAGCTTGGGCCGAGGACTAGGGTCACGGGAGCAGTACTTC.